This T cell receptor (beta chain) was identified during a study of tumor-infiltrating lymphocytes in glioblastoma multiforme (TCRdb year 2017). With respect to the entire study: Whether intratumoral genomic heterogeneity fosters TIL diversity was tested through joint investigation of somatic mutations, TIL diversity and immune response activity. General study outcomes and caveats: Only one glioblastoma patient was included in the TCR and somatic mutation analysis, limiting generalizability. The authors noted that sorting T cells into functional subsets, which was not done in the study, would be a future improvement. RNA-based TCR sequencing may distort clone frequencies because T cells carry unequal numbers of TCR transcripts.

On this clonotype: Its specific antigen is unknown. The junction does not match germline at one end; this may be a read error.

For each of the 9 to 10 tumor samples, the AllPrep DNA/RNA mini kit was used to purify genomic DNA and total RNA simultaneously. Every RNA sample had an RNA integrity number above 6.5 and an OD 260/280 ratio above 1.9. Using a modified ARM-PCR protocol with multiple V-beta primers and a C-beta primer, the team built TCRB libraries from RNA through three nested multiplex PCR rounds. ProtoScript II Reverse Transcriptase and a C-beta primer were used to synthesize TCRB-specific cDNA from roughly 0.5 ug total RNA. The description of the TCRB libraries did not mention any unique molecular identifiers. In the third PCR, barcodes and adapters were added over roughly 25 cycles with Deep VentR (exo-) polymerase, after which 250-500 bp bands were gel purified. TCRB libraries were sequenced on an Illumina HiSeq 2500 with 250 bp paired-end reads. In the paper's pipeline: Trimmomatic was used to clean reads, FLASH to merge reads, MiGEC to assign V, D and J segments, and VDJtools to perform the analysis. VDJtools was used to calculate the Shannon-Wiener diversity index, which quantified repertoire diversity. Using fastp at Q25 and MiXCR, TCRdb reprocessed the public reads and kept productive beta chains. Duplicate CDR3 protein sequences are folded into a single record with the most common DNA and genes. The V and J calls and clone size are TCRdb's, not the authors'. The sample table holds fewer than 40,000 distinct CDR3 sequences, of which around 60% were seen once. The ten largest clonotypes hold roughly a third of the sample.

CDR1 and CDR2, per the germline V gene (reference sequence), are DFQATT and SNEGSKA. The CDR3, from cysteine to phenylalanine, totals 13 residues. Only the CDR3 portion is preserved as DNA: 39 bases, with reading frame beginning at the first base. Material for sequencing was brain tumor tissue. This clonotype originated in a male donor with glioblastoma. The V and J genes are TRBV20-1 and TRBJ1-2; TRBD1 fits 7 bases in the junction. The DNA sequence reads TGCGGTGCCGGGACAGAAGGGCACTATGGCTACACCTTT. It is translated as CGAGTEGHYGYTF.